The TCR beta chain described here comes from a study of graft-versus-host responses after intestinal transplantation. Study at large: Recipients had multivisceral, liver-intestinal, or isolated intestinal transplants. Tacrolimus and steroids were given for two to four years to all recipients after anti-thymocyte globulin induction.

Irradiated, violet-dye-labeled stimulators (around 200,000) were plated alongside around 200,000 CFSE-labeled responders. Assay used: immunoSEQ multiplex PCR; TCRdb lists only in-frame clones, some missing. The top ten clones hold roughly 3% of a sample with several thousand clones, 30% to 35% of them seen once. The V gene lost 4 bases and the J gene lost 8 bases, with 9 bases spanning the gap. CDR1 is SGHAT and CDR2 is FQNNGV in the germline V gene. The CDR3 is made up of 12 amino acids. Overall study findings and caveats: Across patients carrying graft-donor T cell macrochimerism, allografts held high graft-versus-host to host-versus-graft clonal ratios. Peak circulating GvH clone levels tracked with early post-transplant HvG declines.

V is TRBV11-2 and J is TRBJ2-1; D is possibly TRBD2 (5 bases). This clonotype was sampled from a human patient who was an organ donor for intestinal transplantation. Sequenced here: alloreactive CD8+ T cells from a mixed lymphocyte reaction culture, sampled before transplantation. This sample's subset: CFSE-low proliferating T cells sorted from approximately 6-day pre-transplant mixed lymphocyte reaction (GvH or HvG direction). Here the CDR3 DNA reads TGTGCCAGCAGCTCTGCTAGCTATGAGCAGTTCTTC. It translates to CASSSASYEQFF. The full variable domain, with the rest looked up from reference TRBV11-2 and TRBJ2-1, is EAGVAQSPRYKIIEKRQSVAFWCNPISGHATLYWYQQILGQGPKLLIQFQNNGVVDDSQLPKDRFSAERLKGVDSTLKIQPAKLEDSAVYLCASSSASYEQFFGPGTRLTVL.